This is a list of T cell receptor beta chains from one sample in a study of identical twins. TCRdb called the 5' RACE reads again in MiXCR, with one record for every CDR3 protein. The table lists around 280,000 distinct CDR3 sequences, under 9% of them singletons. The same specimen was also included in a second study, on yellow fever vaccine responses in identical twins.

Sequenced sample: memory (CD45RO+) T cells sorted from blood. The receptors derive from a woman between 18 and 30 years old in good health. Each CDR3 is given with its conserved first and last residue. The order of the fields is V gene, J gene, CDR3 length, D gene, CDR3 protein. The D gene is left open where the match is weak.

>TRBV12-3/TRBV12-4|TRBJ1-4|14|-
CASSSPSRTEKLFF
>TRBV18|TRBJ2-7|15|-
CASTPGSGAYYEQYF
>TRBV20-1|TRBJ1-2|17|TRBD1
CSARELPGQGGNYGYTF
>TRBV6-1|TRBJ1-1|15|TRBD1
CASRNRGQGGIEAFF
>TRBV7-8|TRBJ2-7|13|-
CASSFGIAYEQYF
>TRBV2|TRBJ2-3|15|TRBD2
CASRELAGPTDTQYF
>TRBV12-3/TRBV12-4|TRBJ1-5|13|-
CASSYLGGQPQHF
>TRBV4-1|TRBJ2-7|14|-
CASSREIISYEQYF
>TRBV24-1|TRBJ1-5|16|TRBD1
CATSDLYVTGVQPQHF
>TRBV29-1|TRBJ1-1|13|-
CSAEGSGGTEAFF
>TRBV7-9|TRBJ2-1|11|-
CASSSMGGQFF
>TRBV15|TRBJ1-1|15|-
CATSRTRQTTTEAFF
>TRBV3-1|TRBJ1-2|12|-
CASSRVRGGYTF
>TRBV5-1|TRBJ2-5|11|-
CASSLGVTQYF
>TRBV7-3|TRBJ2-1|14|-
CASSLTYTSDEQFF
>TRBV12-3/TRBV12-4|TRBJ2-5|13|TRBD2
CASRRGRRETQYF
>TRBV12-3/TRBV12-4|TRBJ1-3|14|TRBD1
CASSFTGAGNTIYF
>TRBV20-1|TRBJ1-1|14|-
CSAIPIGLNTEAFF
>TRBV29-1|TRBJ1-1|11|-
CSVVGPGEAFF
>TRBV5-1|TRBJ1-2|13|-
CASSQGLHYGYTF